These 22 T cell receptor beta chains originate from one sample sequenced in a study of CD8 T cells in acute hepatitis C reinfection. Assay used: immunoSEQ multiplex PCR; TCRdb lists only in-frame clones, some missing. The table includes tens of thousands of clones, 80% to 90% detected once. Time point in this sample: naive CD8 control sorted from an acute-time-point sample. The sequenced material came from naive CD8+ T cells from PBMCs. These receptors were obtained from a woman between 18 and 29 years old who spontaneously cleared hepatitis C infection.

The rearrangement joins TRBV7-8 to TRBJ2-7, with 12 bases identical to TRBD2. The length of the CDR3 is 15 residues. The germline V gene encodes CDR1 SGHVS and CDR2 FQNEAQ. V trimming: 1 base; J trimming: 3 bases; junction bases outside the gene matches: 1. CDR3 sequence: CASSLGTSGIYEQYF. The DNA of the CDR3 is TGTGCCAGCAGCTTAGGGACTAGCGGGATCTACGAGCAGTACTTC.

The chain is built from TRBV10-3 and TRBJ2-3; possible D gene TRBD2, 5 bases. Germline V gene sequence: CDR1 ENHRY, CDR2 SYGVKD. The V and J ends lost 4 bases and 3 bases respectively, with 14 bases between them. The CDR3 runs to 15 residues. This CDR3 reads CAISVSAGTTDTQYF. DNA for the CDR3: TGTGCCATCAGTGTCAGCGCGGGCACTACAGATACGCAGTATTTT.

The chain is built from TRBV7-8 and TRBJ2-7; 8 bases align to TRBD2. The V gene end was trimmed by 4 bases and the J gene end by 4 bases; junction bases not matched to a gene: 15. Germline CDR1 is SGHVS and CDR2 is FQNEAQ. CDR3 size: 17 residues. CDR3 amino acids: CASSSDPGSGRGYEQYF. As DNA, the CDR3 is TGTGCCAGCAGCTCCGACCCTGGAAGCGGGAGAGGATACGAGCAGTACTTC. Based on the CDR3 plus reference TRBV7-8 and TRBJ2-7, the full variable domain is GAGVSQSPRYKVAKRGQDVALRCDPISGHVSLFWYQQALGQGPEFLTYFQNEAQLDKSGLPSDRFFAERPEGSVSTLKIQRTQQEDSAVYLCASSSDPGSGRGYEQYFGPGTRLTVT.

The chain combines TRBV11-3 with TRBJ1-1; unclear D gene. This CDR3 region has 13 residues. Trimming removed 1 base at V and 8 bases at J, with 11 bases between. The germline CDR1 and CDR2 sequences are SGHNT and YENEEA. The CDR3 region has the DNA TGTGCCAGCAGCTTAGGGATGTTTACCGAAGCTTTCTTT. Translation gives CASSLGMFTEAFF.

This clone was observed a single time. The chain joins TRBV2 to TRBJ2-1; 7 bases align to TRBD2. This CDR3 comprises 17 residues. The J segment lost 1 base and the V segment lost 5 bases, leaving 11 bases of the junction unmatched. The germline CDR1 and CDR2 sequences are SNHLY and FYNNEI. CDR3 protein: CASSPTFGRVSYNEQFF. CDR3 coding DNA: TGTGCCAGCAGTCCGACCTTTGGGAGGGTGTCCTACAATGAGCAGTTCTTC.

The chain employs TRBV7-2 and TRBJ1-1; D uncertain. The CDR3 has 12 residues. The germline V gene encodes CDR1 SGHTA and CDR2 FQGNSA. V was pared by 1 base and J by 8 bases, with 8 bases between. In DNA, the CDR3 is TGTGCCAGCAGCTTAGATGTGACGGAAGCTTTCTTT. Amino acids: CASSLDVTEAFF. The full variable domain, rest sourced from reference TRBV7-2 and TRBJ1-1, is GAGVSQSPSNKVTEKGKDVELRCDPISGHTALYWYRQSLGQGLEFLIYFQGNSAPDKSGLPSDRFSAERTGGSVSTLTIQRTQQEDSAVYLCASSLDVTEAFFGQGTRLTVV.

The chain carries TRBV16 and TRBJ2-7; D is ambiguous. Germline loops: CDR1 KGHSY, CDR2 FQNENV. V lost 3 bases to trimming and J lost 1 base, with 13 bases between them. The CDR3 spans 15 residues. The chain's CDR3 is CASSHTPGPSYEQYF. For the CDR3, the DNA is TGTGCCAGCAGCCATACCCCGGGCCCATCCTACGAGCAGTACTTC.

CDR3 protein: CASSPYQETQYF. The CDR3 coding sequence is TGTGCCAGCAGCCCGTACCAAGAGACCCAGTACTTC. V gene TRBV14 combines with J gene TRBJ2-5; no reliable D call. CDR3 size: 12 residues. Per the germline V gene, CDR1 is SGHDN and CDR2 is FVKESK. V was cut by 4 bases and J by 0 bases, with 3 bases left in between.

Of note for this clone: In the same sample, other DNA sequences code for this CDR3. The rearrangement uses TRBV9 and TRBJ2-2; no clear D gene. Per germline, CDR1 SGDLS and CDR2 YYNGEE. CDR3 length equals 12 residues. V was pared by 2 bases and J by 1 base, with 0 bases between. CDR3 amino acids: CASSVNTGELFF. CDR3 coding DNA: TGTGCCAGCAGCGTGAACACCGGGGAGCTGTTTTTT.

The rearrangement uses TRBV15 and TRBJ2-2; D perhaps matches TRBD1 (6 bases). Germline values: CDR1 LNHNV, CDR2 YYDKDF (reference sequence). V dropped 4 bases and J dropped 3 bases, with 12 bases sitting between them. The CDR3 runs 15 residues. CDR3 sequence reads: CATSNDRTYTGELFF. DNA for the CDR3: TGTGCCACCAGCAATGACAGGACCTACACCGGGGAGCTGTTTTTT. Together with reference TRBV15 and TRBJ2-2, the CDR3 gives the full variable domain: DAMVIQNPRYQVTQFGKPVTLSCSQTLNHNVMYWYQQKSSQAPKLLFHYYDKDFNNEADTPDNFQSRRPNTSFCFLDIRSPGLGDTAMYLCATSNDRTYTGELFFGEGSRLTVL.

The chain joins TRBV5-4 to TRBJ1-1; D gene ambiguous. The CDR3 totals 14 residues. Germline values: CDR1 SGHNT, CDR2 YYREEE (reference sequence). Trimming took 0 bases from V and 1 from J, leaving 7 bases between them. The CDR3 nucleotides are TGTGCCAGCAGCTTGGAGGCGGCGAACACTGAAGCTTTCTTT. The encoded protein is CASSLEAANTEAFF.

This clone has just a few counts. The gene calls are TRBV9 and TRBJ1-1; D may be TRBD1 (5 bases). The length of the CDR3 is 15 residues. Trimming cost V 4 bases and J 0 bases, with 13 bases left between them. The germline V gene has CDR1 SGDLS and CDR2 YYNGEE. CDR3 protein: CASSPQTAMNTEAFF. The CDR3, as DNA: TGTGCCAGCAGCCCACAGACAGCGATGAACACTGAAGCTTTCTTT.

J is TRBJ2-7 and V is TRBV2, with D unclear. The ends were cut back, 4 bases at V and 0 bases at J, with 10 bases in the middle. The CDR3 covers 14 residues. Germline CDR1 and CDR2: SNHLY and FYNNEI. The CDR3 spells CASSVAPGSYEQYF. In nucleotides, the CDR3 is TGTGCCAGCAGTGTTGCTCCTGGCTCCTACGAGCAGTACTTC.

As concerns this clone: At one end the junction does not follow the germline gene, possibly because of a read error. The rearrangement links TRBV11-2 to TRBJ1-4; tentative D call: TRBD1 (5 bases). CDR1 and CDR2 (germline): SGHAT, FQNNGV. The CDR3 sequence is 9 residues long. Written as DNA, the CDR3 is TGTGCCAGCAGCCAAGAAGACAGATTT. It specifies CASSQEDRF.

The chain joins TRBV2 to TRBJ2-6; 7 positions agree with TRBD1. Looked up from germline, CDR1 is SNHLY and CDR2 is FYNNEI. Trimming cost V 10 bases and J 0 bases; bases outside gene matches: 9. The CDR3 has 16 residues. This CDR3 reads CATGWTGHSGANVLTF. The CDR3 DNA is TGTGCCACGGGGTGGACAGGCCACTCTGGGGCCAACGTCCTGACTTTC.

This sequence joins TRBV5-5 and TRBJ1-5, with TRBD1 matching 10 bases. This CDR3 comprises 15 residues. Looked up from germline, CDR1 is SGHKS and CDR2 is YYEKEE (reference sequence). V was clipped by 4 bases and J by 7 bases; unmatched bases: 8. CDR3 nucleotide sequence: TGTGCCAGCAGCGACGGACAGGGGGGTACCCAGCCCCAGCATTTT. It specifies CASSDGQGGTQPQHF.

The chain has TRBV6-5 and TRBJ1-5; no clear D gene. Trimming shortened V by 0 bases and J by 5 bases, and 14 bases separated the two germline ends. CDR3 size: 16 residues. Germline V gives CDR1 MNHEY, CDR2 SVGAGI. The CDR3 bases are TGTGCCAGCAGTTACTCGACTGACCGAAACGATCAGCCCCAGCATTTT. This sequence encodes CASSYSTDRNDQPQHF.

The chain joins TRBV7-9 to TRBJ2-1; D gene unclear. Germline V CDR1 and CDR2: SEHNR, FQNEAQ (reference sequence). This CDR3 is built from 15 residues. Trimming removed 1 base from V and 0 bases from J, with 7 bases in between. CDR3 coding DNA: TGTGCCAGCAGCTTAGACGGCAGCTCCTACAATGAGCAGTTCTTC. Protein sequence: CASSLDGSSYNEQFF.

This chain connects TRBV2 to TRBJ1-1; D unclear. CDR1 is SNHLY and CDR2 is FYNNEI in the germline V gene. The CDR3 loop spans 13 amino acids. V was clipped by 10 bases and J by 1 base, with 13 bases between them. The DNA for the CDR3 is TGTGCCATTGCAAAACCGGGGAACACTGAAGCTTTCTTT. It is translated as CAIAKPGNTEAFF.

This chain links TRBV9 with TRBJ2-5; D is unclear. The V end lost 0 bases, the J end lost 0 bases, and 9 bases lay between the germline ends. Germline CDR1 is SGDLS and CDR2 is YYNGEE. The CDR3 totals 15 residues. The CDR3 spells CASSVEASYQETQYF. The CDR3 nucleotides are TGTGCCAGCAGCGTAGAGGCATCGTACCAAGAGACCCAGTACTTC. The full variable domain, with the rest looked up from reference TRBV9 and TRBJ2-5, is DSGVTQTPKHLITATGQRVTLRCSPRSGDLSVYWYQQSLDQGLQFLIQYYNGEERAKGNILERFSAQQFPDLHSELNLSSLELGDSALYFCASSVEASYQETQYFGPGTRLLVL.

This chain uses TRBV4-2 with TRBJ2-7, with 7 positions matching TRBD2. The V segment lost 0 bases and the J segment 4 bases; nucleotides outside the gene matches: 6. The CDR3 is 15 residues long. The germline CDR1 and CDR2 sequences are LGHNA and YNFKEQ. The DNA for the CDR3 is TGTGCCAGCAGCCAAGAAAGGGGCGGGAGTTACGAGCAGTACTTC. It specifies CASSQERGGSYEQYF.

The rearrangement links TRBV9 to TRBJ2-2, with D possibly being TRBD1 (5 bases). CDR3 length: 13 amino acids. V was cut by 5 bases and J by 5 bases, with 10 bases left in between. The V gene's germline CDR1 is SGDLS and CDR2 YYNGEE. This CDR3 is CASRGRVTGELFF. The CDR3 DNA reads TGTGCCAGCAGAGGCAGGGTTACCGGGGAGCTGTTTTTT.